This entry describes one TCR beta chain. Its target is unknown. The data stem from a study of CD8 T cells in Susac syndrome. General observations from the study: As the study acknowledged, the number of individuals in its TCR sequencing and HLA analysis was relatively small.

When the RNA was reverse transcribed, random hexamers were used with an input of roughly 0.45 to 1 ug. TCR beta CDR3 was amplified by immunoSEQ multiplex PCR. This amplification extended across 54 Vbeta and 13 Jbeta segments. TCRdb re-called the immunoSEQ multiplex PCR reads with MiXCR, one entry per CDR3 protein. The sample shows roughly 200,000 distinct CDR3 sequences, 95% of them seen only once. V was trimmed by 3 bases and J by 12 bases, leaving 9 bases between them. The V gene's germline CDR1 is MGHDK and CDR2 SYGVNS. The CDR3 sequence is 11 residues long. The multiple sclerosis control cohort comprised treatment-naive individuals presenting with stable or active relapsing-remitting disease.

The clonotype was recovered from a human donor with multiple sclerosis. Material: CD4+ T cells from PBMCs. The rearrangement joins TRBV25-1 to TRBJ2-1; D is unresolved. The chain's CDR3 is CASSDYLAQFF. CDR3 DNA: TGTGCCAGCAGTGACTACCTCGCGCAGTTCTTC.